These T cell receptor beta chains were read from a single sample in a study of metastatic and nonmetastatic thyroid tumors. TCRdb reanalyzed the PCR reads with MiXCR. This table has about 69,000 clones, 13% to 15% appearing once. Material for sequencing was blood. These receptors were obtained from a male donor with papillary thyroid cancer or a benign thyroid nodule (not recorded which). Some clones in this sample may be carry-over from other donors' samples. Each CDR3 is given with its conserved first and last residue. A D gene is named only where the DNA matches it firmly. Size values are once, few and many counts, or a class for expanded clones, and some rows have none.

>TRBD2|TRBJ2-3|many|TRBV27
TGTGCCAGCAGTTCCCTAGACGCGGGAGGGAACACAGATACGCAGTATTTT
CASSSLDAGGNTDTQYF
>TRBD1|TRBJ2-1|NA|TRBV10-3
TGTGCCATCAGTGGGTCACTCAGTGGACAGGGGGCCCATGAGCAGTTCTTC
CAISGSLSGQGAHEQFF
>NA|TRBJ2-7|many|TRBV19
TGTGCCAGTAGTATCCAGCGACAGAGCTCCTACGAGCAGTACTTC
CASSIQRQSSYEQYF
>NA|TRBJ1-4|many|TRBV7-3
TGTGCCAGCAGCTTAAAAAGGACAGTAGGAAAGGCTAATGAAAAACTGTTTTTT
CASSLKRTVGKANEKLFF
>NA|TRBJ2-2|many|TRBV20-1
TGCAGTGCTAGACCCCGGGATCCATTCACCGGGGAGCTGTTTTTT
CSARPRDPFTGELFF
>NA|TRBJ2-1|many|TRBV10-3
TGTGCCATCAAAGGGGGAGACTCCTACAATGAGCAGTTCTTC
CAIKGGDSYNEQFF
>TRBD1|TRBJ2-7|many|TRBV29-1
TGCAGCGTGACGGGACAGGGCAAGATCTACGAGCAGTACTTC
CSVTGQGKIYEQYF
>TRBD1|TRBJ2-1|NA|TRBV20-1
TGCAGTGCTAGGGCGGACTACAGGGGGCGCAATGAGCAGTTCTTC
CSARADYRGRNEQFF
>NA|TRBJ2-6|few|TRBV2
TGTGCCAGCAGCGGGGCGGGCTCTGGGGCCAACGTCCTGACTTTC
CASSGAGSGANVLTF
>NA|TRBJ1-1|many|TRBV15
TGTGCCACCAGCAGAGATTGGGCTGAAGCTTTCTTT
CATSRDWAEAFF
>TRBD1|TRBJ2-5|many|TRBV9
TGTGCCAGCAGCGTAGACAGGGGCGGCGAGACCCAGTACTTC
CASSVDRGGETQYF